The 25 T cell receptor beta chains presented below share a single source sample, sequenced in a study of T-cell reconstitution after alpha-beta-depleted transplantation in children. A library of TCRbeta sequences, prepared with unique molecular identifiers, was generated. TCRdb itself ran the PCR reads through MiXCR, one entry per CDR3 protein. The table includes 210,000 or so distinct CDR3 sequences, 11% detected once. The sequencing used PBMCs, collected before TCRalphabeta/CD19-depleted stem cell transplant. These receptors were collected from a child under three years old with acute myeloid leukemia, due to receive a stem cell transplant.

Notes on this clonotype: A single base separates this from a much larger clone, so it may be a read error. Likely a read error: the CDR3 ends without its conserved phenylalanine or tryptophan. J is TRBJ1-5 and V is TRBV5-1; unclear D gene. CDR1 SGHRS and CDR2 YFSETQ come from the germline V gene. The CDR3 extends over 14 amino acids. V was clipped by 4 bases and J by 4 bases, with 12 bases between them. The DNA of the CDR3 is TGCGCCAGCAGCCCCGATGGAGAGAATCAGCCCCAGCATTCT. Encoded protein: CASSPDGENQPQHS.

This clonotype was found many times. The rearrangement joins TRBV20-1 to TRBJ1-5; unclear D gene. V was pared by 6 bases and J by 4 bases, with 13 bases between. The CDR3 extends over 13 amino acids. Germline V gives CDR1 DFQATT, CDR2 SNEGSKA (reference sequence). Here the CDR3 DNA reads TGCAGTGCAAGACCCTCCCCTAATCAGCCCCAGCATTTT. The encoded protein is CSARPSPNQPQHF.

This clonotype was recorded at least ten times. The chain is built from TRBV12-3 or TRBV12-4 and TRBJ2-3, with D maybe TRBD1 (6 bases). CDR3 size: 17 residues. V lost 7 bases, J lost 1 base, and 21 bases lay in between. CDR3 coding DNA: TGTGCCAGCAACCCCTTTAAAGGGGCAGGGGGCACAGATACGCAGTATTTT. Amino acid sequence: CASNPFKGAGGTDTQYF.

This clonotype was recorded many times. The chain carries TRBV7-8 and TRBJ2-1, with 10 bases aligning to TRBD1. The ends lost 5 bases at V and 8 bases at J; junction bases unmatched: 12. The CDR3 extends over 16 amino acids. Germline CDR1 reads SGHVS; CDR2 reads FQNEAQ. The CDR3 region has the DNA TGTGCCAGCAGCGTCTGGGACAGGGGAAATAAGCATGAGCAGTTCTTC. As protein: CASSVWDRGNKHEQFF.

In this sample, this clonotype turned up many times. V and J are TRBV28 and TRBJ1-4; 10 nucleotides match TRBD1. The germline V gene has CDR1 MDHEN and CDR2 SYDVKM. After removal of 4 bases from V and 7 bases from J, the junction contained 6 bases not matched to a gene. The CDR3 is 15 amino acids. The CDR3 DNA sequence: TGTGCCAGCAGTTCTTCTGGACAGGGGGTTGAAAAACTGTTTTTT. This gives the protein CASSSSGQGVEKLFF.

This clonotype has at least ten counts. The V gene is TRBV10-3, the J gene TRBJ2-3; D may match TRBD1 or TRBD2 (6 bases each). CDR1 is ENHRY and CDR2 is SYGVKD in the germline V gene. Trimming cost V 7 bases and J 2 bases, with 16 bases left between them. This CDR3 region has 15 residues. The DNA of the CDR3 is TGTGCCATCAAGGGGGGCGGACTATACACAGATACGCAGTATTTT. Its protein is CAIKGGGLYTDTQYF.

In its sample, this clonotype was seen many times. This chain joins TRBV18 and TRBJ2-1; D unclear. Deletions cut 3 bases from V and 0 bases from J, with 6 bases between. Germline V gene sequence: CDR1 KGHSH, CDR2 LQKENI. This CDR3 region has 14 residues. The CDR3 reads CASSPGSSYNEQFF. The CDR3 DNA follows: TGTGCCAGCTCACCGGGTAGCTCCTACAATGAGCAGTTCTTC.

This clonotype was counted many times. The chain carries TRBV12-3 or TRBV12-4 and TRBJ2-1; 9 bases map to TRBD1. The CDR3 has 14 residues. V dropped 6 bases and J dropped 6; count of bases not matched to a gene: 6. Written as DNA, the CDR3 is TGTGCCAGCAGCTGGGGACAGGGCAGCAATGAGCAGTTCTTC. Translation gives CASSWGQGSNEQFF.

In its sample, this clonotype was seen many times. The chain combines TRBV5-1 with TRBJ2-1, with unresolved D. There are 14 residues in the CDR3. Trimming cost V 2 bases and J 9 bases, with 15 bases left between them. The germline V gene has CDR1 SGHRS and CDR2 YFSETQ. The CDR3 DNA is TGCGCCAGCAGCTTACGGCCGGGCGAGACTGAGCAGTTCTTC. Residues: CASSLRPGETEQFF.

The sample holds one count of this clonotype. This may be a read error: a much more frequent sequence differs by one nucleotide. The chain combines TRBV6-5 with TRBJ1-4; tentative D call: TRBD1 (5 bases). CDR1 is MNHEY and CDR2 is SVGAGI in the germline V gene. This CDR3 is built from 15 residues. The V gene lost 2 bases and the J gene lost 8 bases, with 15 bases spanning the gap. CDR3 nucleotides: TGTGCCAGCAGTTACCAGACAGAGGGAATGGAAAAACTGTTTTTT. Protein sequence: CASSYQTEGMEKLFF.

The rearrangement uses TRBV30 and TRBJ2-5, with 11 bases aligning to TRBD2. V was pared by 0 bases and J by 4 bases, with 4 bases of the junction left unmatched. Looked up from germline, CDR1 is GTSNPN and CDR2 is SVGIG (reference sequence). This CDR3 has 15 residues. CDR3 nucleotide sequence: TGTGCCTGGAGTGTACTAGCGGGAGTTGGAGAGACCCAGTACTTC. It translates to CAWSVLAGVGETQYF.

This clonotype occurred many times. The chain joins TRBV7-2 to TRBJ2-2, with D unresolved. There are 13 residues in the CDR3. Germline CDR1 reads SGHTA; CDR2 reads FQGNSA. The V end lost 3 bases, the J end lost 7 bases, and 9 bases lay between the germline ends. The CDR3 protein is CASSFQAGGELFF. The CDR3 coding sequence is TGTGCCAGCAGCTTTCAAGCTGGCGGGGAGCTGTTTTTT.

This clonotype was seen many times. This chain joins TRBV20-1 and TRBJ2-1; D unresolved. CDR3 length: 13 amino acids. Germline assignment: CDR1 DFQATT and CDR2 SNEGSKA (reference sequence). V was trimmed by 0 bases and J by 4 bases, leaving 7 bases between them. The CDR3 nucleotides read TGCAGTGCTAGAGAGTTTACGTACAATGAGCAGTTCTTC. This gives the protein CSAREFTYNEQFF.

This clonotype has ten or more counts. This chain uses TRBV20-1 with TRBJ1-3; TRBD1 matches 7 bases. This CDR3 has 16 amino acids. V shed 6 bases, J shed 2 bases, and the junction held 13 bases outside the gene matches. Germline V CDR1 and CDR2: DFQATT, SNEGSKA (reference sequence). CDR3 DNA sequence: TGCAGTGCCGCTGACCAGGGGGTGGTGGCTGGAAACACCATATATTTT. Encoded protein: CSAADQGVVAGNTIYF.

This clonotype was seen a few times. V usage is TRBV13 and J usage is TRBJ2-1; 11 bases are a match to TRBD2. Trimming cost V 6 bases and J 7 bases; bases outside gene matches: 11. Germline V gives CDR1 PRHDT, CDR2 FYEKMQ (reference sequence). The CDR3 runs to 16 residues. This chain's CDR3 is CASRYITSGSGNEQFF. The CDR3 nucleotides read TGTGCCAGCAGGTACATCACTAGCGGGAGCGGGAATGAGCAGTTCTTC.

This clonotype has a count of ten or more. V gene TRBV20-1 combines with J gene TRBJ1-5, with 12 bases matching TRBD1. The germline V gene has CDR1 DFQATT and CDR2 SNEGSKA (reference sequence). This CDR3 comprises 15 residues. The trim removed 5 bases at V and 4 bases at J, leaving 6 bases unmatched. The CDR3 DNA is TGCAGTGCTCCGGGGGACAGGGGGCGGAATCAGCCCCAGCATTTT. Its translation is CSAPGDRGRNQPQHF.

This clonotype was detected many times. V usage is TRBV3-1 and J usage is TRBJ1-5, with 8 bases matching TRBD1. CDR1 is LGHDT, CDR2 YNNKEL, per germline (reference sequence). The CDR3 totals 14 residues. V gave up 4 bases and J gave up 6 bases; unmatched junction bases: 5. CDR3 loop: CASSLGTGLQPQHF. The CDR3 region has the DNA TGTGCCAGCAGCCTAGGGACAGGTCTTCAGCCCCAGCATTTT.

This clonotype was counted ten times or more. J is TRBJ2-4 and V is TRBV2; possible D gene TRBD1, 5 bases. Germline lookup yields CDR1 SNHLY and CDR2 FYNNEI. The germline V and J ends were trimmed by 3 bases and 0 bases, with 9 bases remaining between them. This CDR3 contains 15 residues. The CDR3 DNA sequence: TGTGCCAGCAGTGAGACAGCTCTAGCCAAAAACATTCAGTACTTC. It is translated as CASSETALAKNIQYF. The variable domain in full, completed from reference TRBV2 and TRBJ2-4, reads EPEVTQTPSHQVTQMGQEVILRCVPISNHLYFYWYRQILGQKVEFLVSFYNNEISEKSEIFDDQFSVERPDGSNFTLKIRSTKLEDSAMYFCASSETALAKNIQYFGAGTRLSVL.

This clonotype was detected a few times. The CDR3 sequence is CASSSMGADEQYF. The CDR3 DNA reads TGTGCCAGCAGCTCAATGGGAGCCGACGAGCAGTACTTC. The rearrangement uses TRBV11-2 and TRBJ2-7; D is possibly TRBD2 (5 bases). Trimming shortened V by 4 bases and J by 5 bases, and 12 bases separated the two germline ends. In germline, CDR1 is SGHAT, CDR2 FQNNGV. The CDR3 totals 13 residues.

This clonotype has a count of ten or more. DNA of the CDR3: TGTGCCAGCAGCGTTTCTCAGGGTCCAGATACGCAGTATTTT. Translated: CASSVSQGPDTQYF. The chain uses TRBV7-2 and TRBJ2-3; TRBD1 might be the D (5 bases). CDR1 is SGHTA, CDR2 FQGNSA, per germline. The CDR3 covers 14 residues. V was pared by 5 bases and J by 4 bases, with 13 bases between.

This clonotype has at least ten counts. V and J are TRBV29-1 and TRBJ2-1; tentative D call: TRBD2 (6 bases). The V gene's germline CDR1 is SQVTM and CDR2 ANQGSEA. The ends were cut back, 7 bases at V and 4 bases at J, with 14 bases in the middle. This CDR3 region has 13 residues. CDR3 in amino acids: CSGRVEGYNEQFF. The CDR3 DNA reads TGCAGCGGAAGGGTGGAGGGATACAATGAGCAGTTCTTC.

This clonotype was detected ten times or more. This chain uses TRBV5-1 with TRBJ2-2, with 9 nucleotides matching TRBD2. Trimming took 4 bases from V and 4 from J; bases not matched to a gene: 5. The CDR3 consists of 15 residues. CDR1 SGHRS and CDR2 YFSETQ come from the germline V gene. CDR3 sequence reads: CASSGGRGGTGELFF. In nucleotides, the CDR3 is TGCGCCAGCAGCGGCGGGAGGGGTGGCACCGGGGAGCTGTTTTTT.

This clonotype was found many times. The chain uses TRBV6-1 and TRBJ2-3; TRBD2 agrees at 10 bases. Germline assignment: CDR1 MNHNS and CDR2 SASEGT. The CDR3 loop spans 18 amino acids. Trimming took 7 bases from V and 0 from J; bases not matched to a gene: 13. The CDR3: CASTLTSGILWSTDTQYF. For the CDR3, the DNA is TGTGCCAGCACCTTAACTAGCGGGATATTGTGGAGCACAGATACGCAGTATTTT.

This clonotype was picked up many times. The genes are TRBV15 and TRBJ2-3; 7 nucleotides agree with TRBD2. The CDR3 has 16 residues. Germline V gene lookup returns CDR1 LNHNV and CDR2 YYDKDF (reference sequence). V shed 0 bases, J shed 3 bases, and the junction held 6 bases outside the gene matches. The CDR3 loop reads CATSRDRTSRTDTQYF. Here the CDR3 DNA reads TGTGCCACCAGCAGAGATCGGACTAGTCGGACAGATACGCAGTATTTT.

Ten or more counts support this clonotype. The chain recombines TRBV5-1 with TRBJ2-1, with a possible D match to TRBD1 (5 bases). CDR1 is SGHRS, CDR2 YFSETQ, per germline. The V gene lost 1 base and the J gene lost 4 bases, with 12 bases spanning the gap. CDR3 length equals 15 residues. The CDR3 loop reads CASSLLGVGYNEQFF. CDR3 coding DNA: TGCGCCAGCAGCTTGCTAGGGGTGGGGTACAATGAGCAGTTCTTC.